Listed below are T cell receptor beta chains from one sample, sequenced in a study of T cells in Graves' hyperthyroidism and ophthalmopathy. TCRdb re-analysed the multiplex PCR reads in MiXCR, keeping a single row per CDR3 protein. The sample records 550,000 to 700,000 distinct CDR3 sequences, more than 45% being singletons. Specimen: peripheral blood or thyroid tissue (not recorded which). Receptors originate from an adult woman with Graves' disease, either hyperthyroidism or ophthalmopathy (not recorded which). Both conserved end residues are trimmed from each CDR3. D genes are given only for firm matches. Clone sizes are given selectively: once, few, many, or a class where the clone is expanded.

CDR3,V,D,J,size
ASSPRGVRYEKLF,TRBV5-1,NA,TRBJ1-4,many
ASSSLSARMNTEAF,TRBV12-3/TRBV12-4,NA,TRBJ1-1,once
AISEGGKGQNEKLF,TRBV10-3,NA,TRBJ1-4,NA
ASSAKTSSVDEDSPLH,TRBV5-1,NA,TRBJ1-6,NA
ASSMGQGGEAF,TRBV7-3,TRBD1,TRBJ1-1,NA
ASSLVPQGGTYGYT,TRBV7-2,NA,TRBJ1-2,NA
ASSLGAFGFGYT,TRBV11-2,NA,TRBJ1-2,NA
ASSLGVRGSNQPQH,TRBV19,NA,TRBJ1-5,NA
ASSGDAGLAGLYEQY,TRBV11-1,TRBD2,TRBJ2-7,NA
SAPGPTYGYT,TRBV20-1,NA,TRBJ1-2,NA
ASSLQGGSTEAF,TRBV12-3/TRBV12-4,TRBD1,TRBJ1-1,many
ATRGLTGQRSPNDGYT,TRBV15,TRBD1,TRBJ1-2,NA
SASGTAGQPQH,TRBV20-1,NA,TRBJ1-5,many
ASSLFGTGVEETQY,TRBV5-1,TRBD1,TRBJ2-5,NA
ASSSTYREMPYEQY,TRBV5-4,NA,TRBJ2-7,NA
AISGPNQPQH,TRBV10-3,NA,TRBJ1-5,NA
ASSFGPGLGYT,TRBV7-2,NA,TRBJ1-2,NA
SARPFGRDDYNSPLH,TRBV20-1,NA,TRBJ1-6,many
AWSVGTVSNQPQH,TRBV30,TRBD1,TRBJ1-5,NA
ASSQQGFAETQY,TRBV3-1,NA,TRBJ2-5,many
ASSSQGASNQPQH,TRBV12-3/TRBV12-4,TRBD1,TRBJ1-5,many
ASSSRKRANYGYT,TRBV18,NA,TRBJ1-2,few
SVDSGTDPTEAF,TRBV29-1,TRBD1,TRBJ1-1,NA
ASSTPGGNQETQY,TRBV6-6,NA,TRBJ2-5,many
ATSRDAQTNTGELF,TRBV15,NA,TRBJ2-2,NA
ASSLRKNTGELF,TRBV7-9,NA,TRBJ2-2,few
ASRSRAADSPLH,TRBV25-1,NA,TRBJ1-6,NA
ASRDRVNTGELF,TRBV2,TRBD1,TRBJ2-2,many
ASSADLLQETQY,TRBV9,NA,TRBJ2-5,many
SAYSFAGAAYEQY,TRBV20-1,NA,TRBJ2-7,NA
ASSLEGIATDTQY,TRBV13,NA,TRBJ2-3,few
SVGDRGETQY,TRBV29-1,TRBD1,TRBJ2-5,few
ASTLEHRNTEAF,TRBV28,NA,TRBJ1-1,few
ASSPTGQGYGAF,TRBV7-9,TRBD1,TRBJ1-1,NA
AISRLGMNTEAF,TRBV10-3,NA,TRBJ1-1,few
ASSLVVGTQY,TRBV11-3,NA,TRBJ2-5,NA
ASSLAHSGATNEKLF,TRBV11-2,NA,TRBJ1-4,many
SAEAQGASGNQPQH,TRBV20-1,TRBD1,TRBJ1-5,many
ASSPPAGGPWAGQYEQY,TRBV5-1,TRBD2,TRBJ2-7,NA
SRGGARYEQY,TRBV29-1,NA,TRBJ2-7,NA
ASSDEHAYEQY,TRBV12-3/TRBV12-4,NA,TRBJ2-7,NA
ASSALDRMNTEAF,TRBV2,NA,TRBJ1-1,NA
ASSVGSECQETQY,TRBV9,NA,TRBJ2-5,NA
ATSSMGSGIETQY,TRBV15,NA,TRBJ2-5,NA
ASAPRGNVLT,TRBV2,NA,TRBJ2-6,NA
ASSLDDDRGLSYQPQH,TRBV7-3,TRBD1,TRBJ1-5,NA
SARGKQEQY,TRBV20-1,NA,TRBJ2-7,NA
ATSDYRSYEQY,TRBV24-1,NA,TRBJ2-7,many
ASSELAGAGEQY,TRBV2,TRBD2,TRBJ2-7,NA
ATGPQGLNQPQY,TRBV15,TRBD1,TRBJ2-5,NA
ASSVVGHYNSPLH,TRBV9,NA,TRBJ1-6,many
ASSLDPVGANVLT,TRBV11-2,NA,TRBJ2-6,NA
ASSYSSGNEKLF,TRBV6-5,NA,TRBJ1-4,many
ASSESVGSGNTIY,TRBV2,NA,TRBJ1-3,few
ASSAEGGGYEQY,TRBV13,NA,TRBJ2-7,many
SARDRRLNTEAF,TRBV20-1,NA,TRBJ1-1,many
ASERGPTEAF,TRBV28,NA,TRBJ1-1,many
ASSQRWAENSNQPQH,TRBV10-3,NA,TRBJ1-5,NA
ASSLNPGGNTEAF,TRBV9,NA,TRBJ1-1,NA